These T cell receptor beta chains were read from a single sample in a study of shared clonotypes between healthy human individuals. The protocol was immunoSEQ multiplex PCR, while the TCRdb copy is restricted to in-frame clones and leaves out a portion. The sample lists around 690,000 clones; around 91% were seen once. The material sequenced was memory CD8+ T cells from PBMCs. These receptor sequences come from a man aged 18 to 29 in good health. Some clones in this sample may be carry-over from other donors' samples. Both conserved end residues are part of each CDR3. Fields, in order: clone size, J gene, D gene, V gene, CDR3 DNA, CDR3 protein. A D gene is named only where the DNA matches it firmly. Clone size is shown for a subset of rows, as once, few, many or a class of expanded clone.

NA TRBJ2-3 NA TRBV30 TGTACGGCCGAAGGGGATACGCAGTATTTT CTAEGDTQYF
NA TRBJ2-3 TRBD2 TRBV7-6 TGTGCCAGCAGCTTAGTCCGTACTAGCGGGAGGAAAAGCACAGATACGCAGTATTTT CASSLVRTSGRKSTDTQYF
NA TRBJ1-1 TRBD1 TRBV11-2 TGTGCCAGCAGCTTGGGGACAGGGAGACGAGCTTTCTTT CASSLGTGRRAFF
NA TRBJ2-1 TRBD2 TRBV9 TGTGCCAGCAGCGTAGTTGCTAGCGGGGCGGGATACAATGAGCAGTTCTTC CASSVVASGAGYNEQFF
NA TRBJ1-2 NA TRBV30 TGTGCCTGGAGTGCTACGAAGACAGCCTATGGCTACACCTTC CAWSATKTAYGYTF
NA TRBJ2-7 NA TRBV4-1 TGCGCCAGCAGCCAAGATCCTGGGCTGAGCTCCTACGAGCAGTACTTC CASSQDPGLSSYEQYF
NA TRBJ2-1 TRBD2 TRBV7-9 TGTGCCAGCAGACCACCGGGACTAGCGGGACCGGTTGAGCAGTTCTTC CASRPPGLAGPVEQFF
NA TRBJ1-1 NA TRBV19 TGTGCCAGTAGTATTGCACCGGGGGTGTCTTTCTTT CASSIAPGVSFF
once TRBJ2-7 NA TRBV28 TGTGCCAGCAGTTTTGGGCAAATCGCCTACGAGCAGTACTTC CASSFGQIAYEQYF
NA TRBJ2-7 TRBD2 TRBV28 TGTGCCAGCAAAAAGGGACTAGCCAGGAAAGAGCAGTACTTC CASKKGLARKEQYF
many TRBJ1-1 NA TRBV7-9 TGTGCCAGCAGCTTAGGGCCAGGGGAAGCTTTCTTT CASSLGPGEAFF
few TRBJ1-1 NA TRBV5-1 TGCGCCAGCAGAGCGATTGGGTTGGGAGTTTTGGACACTGAAGCTTTCTTT CASRAIGLGVLDTEAFF
NA TRBJ2-7 NA TRBV4-3 TGCGCCAGCAGCCGCAAGGACAGCCCTACCTACGAGCAGTACTTC CASSRKDSPTYEQYF
NA TRBJ2-1 NA TRBV15 TGTGCCACCAGCAGAGATACAAGGGCAGAAACATACAATGAGCAGTTCTTC CATSRDTRAETYNEQFF
NA TRBJ2-7 NA TRBV28 TGTGCCAGCAGTTCGGGACGGACGCTTAATTACGAGCAGTACTTC CASSSGRTLNYEQYF
NA TRBJ2-3 TRBD2 TRBV10-3 TGTGCCATCAGTGAGTCAGCTAGCGGGAGATCAGATACGCAGTATTTT CAISESASGRSDTQYF
NA TRBJ2-3 TRBD1 TRBV7-8 TGTGCCAGCAGCTTAGGGACAGGGAGTTCAGATACGCAGTATTTT CASSLGTGSSDTQYF
once TRBJ1-1 NA TRBV27 TGTGCCAGCAGTTTAGGTTCTAGGGGTGAAGCTTTCTTT CASSLGSRGEAFF
NA TRBJ2-7 NA TRBV2 TGTGCCAGCGAGGGAGGTACGATTTACGAGCAGTACTTC CASEGGTIYEQYF
few TRBJ2-1 NA TRBV9 TGTGCCAGCAGCGTAGACGGGACCAGCTCCTACAATGAGCAGTTCTTC CASSVDGTSSYNEQFF
NA TRBJ2-1 NA TRBV9 TGTGCCAGCAGCGGCGACTACAATGAGCAGTTCTTC CASSGDYNEQFF
NA TRBJ1-1 NA TRBV19 TGTGCCAGTAGTATCAAAGGGAACACTGAAGCTTTCTTT CASSIKGNTEAFF
NA TRBJ2-1 NA TRBV11-2 TGTGCCAGCAGCCCCGGACGGGAGAGGTGGAATGAGCAGTTCTTC CASSPGRERWNEQFF
NA TRBJ2-2 TRBD2 TRBV4-1 TGCGCCAGCAGCCATTTAGCCGGGACTATTGGCGGGGAGCTGTTTTTT CASSHLAGTIGGELFF
NA TRBJ2-5 TRBD2 TRBV29-1 TGCAGCGTTCTACCCCGTGGACTAGATGTCCCACAAGAGACCCAGTACTTC CSVLPRGLDVPQETQYF
NA TRBJ2-1 TRBD2 TRBV6-4 TGTGCCAGCAGTGAAACTAGCGGGGGGAGTGAGCAGTTCTTC CASSETSGGSEQFF
NA TRBJ2-3 NA TRBV5-5 TGTGCCAGCAGCCCTAGCGCTAGCGTCAGCCCAGATACGCAGTATTTT CASSPSASVSPDTQYF
NA TRBJ2-7 TRBD2 TRBV4-1 TGCGCCAGCAGCCAGGGACTAGCGGGAGACGAGCAGTACTTC CASSQGLAGDEQYF
NA TRBJ2-3 NA TRBV7-9 TGTGCCACTACGGGCCTGGGCAACACAGATACGCAGTATTTT CATTGLGNTDTQYF
NA TRBJ2-1 TRBD2 TRBV9 TGTGCCAGCAGCGTAGAACTAGCGGGCTACAATGAGCAGTTCTTC CASSVELAGYNEQFF
NA TRBJ2-5 NA TRBV6-1 TGTGCCAGCAGTGAGGGACTTATCCAAGAGACCCAGTACTTC CASSEGLIQETQYF
NA TRBJ2-5 TRBD2 TRBV28 TGTGCCAGCACTCTAGCGGGAGGGCAAGAGACCCAGTACTTC CASTLAGGQETQYF
NA TRBJ2-7 TRBD1 TRBV19 TGTGCCAGTAGTCTCGGGACAGAATCCTCCTACGAGCAGTACTTC CASSLGTESSYEQYF
NA TRBJ2-2 NA TRBV7-9 TGTGCCAGCAGCTTATTCAGCCGCCCCAACCGGGAGCTGTTTTTT CASSLFSRPNRELFF
once TRBJ2-1 TRBD1 TRBV7-9 TGTGCCAGCAGTTCATACCGGGACAGGGGAGTATTCAATGAGCAGTTCTTC CASSSYRDRGVFNEQFF
once TRBJ2-1 TRBD1 TRBV6-6 TGTGCCAGCAGTTATTACAGGGGGTCCTACAATGAGCAGTTCTTC CASSYYRGSYNEQFF
NA TRBJ2-1 NA TRBV4-1 TGCGCCAGCAGCCCCCCCGGCGGGACTCTAACATACAATGAGCAGTTCTTC CASSPPGGTLTYNEQFF
NA TRBJ2-7 NA TRBV15 TGTGCCACCAGCAGCGCCTCCAGGGACTCCTACGAGCAGTACTTC CATSSASRDSYEQYF
NA TRBJ1-1 NA TRBV11-3 TGTGCCAGCAGCTTAGCAGGGAACACTGAAGCTTTCTTT CASSLAGNTEAFF
NA TRBJ2-1 NA TRBV11-2 TGTGCCAGCAGCTTAGATCCGGACAGCCACTACAATGAGCAGTTCTTC CASSLDPDSHYNEQFF
NA TRBJ2-2 TRBD2 TRBV10-3 TGTGCCACCACTAGCGGGAGGACGAACACCGGGGAGCTGTTTTTT CATTSGRTNTGELFF
few TRBJ2-2 NA TRBV7-9 TGTGCCAGCAGCTTATTGAACACCGGGGAGCTGTTTTTT CASSLLNTGELFF
NA TRBJ2-7 NA TRBV7-8 TGTGCCAGCATCCATGCCCCGACTAACTACGAGCAGTACTTC CASIHAPTNYEQYF
NA TRBJ2-3 NA TRBV6-6 TGTGCCAGCAGTTACTGGGTAGAGGGCACAGATACGCAGTATTTT CASSYWVEGTDTQYF
NA TRBJ2-1 TRBD2 TRBV15 TGTGCCACCAGCAGAGGCCGGGGGGTTGAGCAGTTCTTC CATSRGRGVEQFF
NA TRBJ2-1 NA TRBV21-1 TGTGCCAGCAGCAGCCTCGGGGGACTAGCGGGAGTTGAGCAGTTCTTC CASSSLGGLAGVEQFF
once TRBJ1-2 NA TRBV7-9 TGTGCCAGCAGCACGTCCCTCCAGGAGGAGGGGAAAGGCTACACCTTC CASSTSLQEEGKGYTF
once TRBJ1-5 NA TRBV14 TGTGCCAGCAGCCAAGTAGGACACCTACCCCTATATAGCAATCAGCCCCAGCATTTT CASSQVGHLPLYSNQPQHF
NA TRBJ1-2 NA TRBV28 TGTGCCAGCAGGTCTACAGGGTTCGCAGGCTACACCTTC CASRSTGFAGYTF
NA TRBJ2-7 TRBD2 TRBV5-4 TGTGCCAGCAGCTTGGATAGCGGGAGCTACGAGCAGTACTTC CASSLDSGSYEQYF
NA TRBJ2-2 TRBD2 TRBV7-9 TGTGCCAGCAGCGATTTAGCGGGCCCAAGGGGGGAGCTGTTTTTT CASSDLAGPRGELFF
NA TRBJ1-2 TRBD1 TRBV27 TGTGCCAGCAGTAATACAGGGGGCGCTTATGGCTACACCTTC CASSNTGGAYGYTF
NA TRBJ2-1 NA TRBV27 TGTGCCAGCAAGGGAAAGTTCTACAATGAGCAGTTCTTC CASKGKFYNEQFF